A selection of T cell receptor beta chains follows, all from one sample in a study of cytomegalovirus exposure and HLA in healthy donors. TCRdb keeps only in-frame clones here, not all; method: immunoSEQ multiplex PCR. Of about 120,000 clones listed, over 65% are singletons. The specimen was PBMCs. These receptors were collected from a woman between 18 and 30 years old in good health and CMV-seronegative. Both conserved end residues are trimmed from each CDR3. The order of the fields is V gene, J gene, CDR3 protein.

TRBV2,TRBJ2-7,ASRREPGDYEQY
TRBV18,TRBJ1-1,ASSQRTGGQSEAF
TRBV2,TRBJ1-5,ASSESQGNQPQH
TRBV6-1,TRBJ1-6,ASSLTGVNSPLH
TRBV27,TRBJ1-2,ASSPLAQDYYGYT
TRBV13,TRBJ2-7,ASSLGTGGAEQY
TRBV19,TRBJ1-4,ASSMSGLQGSEKLF
TRBV9,TRBJ2-1,ASSVAGATYNEQF
TRBV14,TRBJ1-1,ASTHGQGKNTEAF
TRBV5-1,TRBJ2-2,ASSLAAGTGELF
TRBV4-2,TRBJ2-1,ASSQELAGGEQF
TRBV30,TRBJ1-2,AWSVTFYGYT
TRBV2,TRBJ1-1,ASRPLSSGLAEAF
TRBV6-6,TRBJ1-5,ASSYPDRAQPQH
TRBV19,TRBJ2-2,ASRKPGTVTGELF
TRBV5-1,TRBJ1-2,ASSKGTGSNYGYT
TRBV28,TRBJ2-7,ASSPDRVGYEQY